This T cell receptor beta chain was observed in a study of T cells in Graves' hyperthyroidism and ophthalmopathy. The study, taken as a whole, reports: Ophthalmopathy onset followed model prediction by a median around 6.6 months. Most thyroid-expanded clonotypes above 0.001 were also found in blood.

The cohort's ophthalmopathy patients, a group with duration under 3 months, had a Clinical Activity Score of at least 3 and a NOSPECS grade of at least 4. Clinical symptoms, serum thyroxine, TRAb, thyroid ultrasound and orbital computed tomography established diagnosis. It was RNA transcripts that yielded the amplified TCR beta CDR3 regions. Primed by the HTBI set, a first-round RT-PCR was run on the TCR CDR3. In TCRdb, the multiplex PCR reads were re-called with MiXCR into one record per CDR3 protein. The table includes roughly 650,000 distinct CDR3 sequences, roughly a sixth detected once. Comment on this clonotype: The antigen remains undetermined.

This TCR was sampled from a woman between 40 and 55 years old with Graves' ophthalmopathy. Sequencing was carried out using blood.

CDR3 sequence (DNA): TGTGCCAGTAGTATATCTCCCACAGAGAACACTGAAGCTTTCTTT. This codes for CASSISPTENTEAFF. This chain uses TRBV19 with TRBJ1-1; D gene unclear. The CDR3 is 15 amino acids. Germline assignment: CDR1 LNHDA and CDR2 SQIVND (reference sequence). V dropped 2 bases and J dropped 1 base, with 11 bases sitting between them.